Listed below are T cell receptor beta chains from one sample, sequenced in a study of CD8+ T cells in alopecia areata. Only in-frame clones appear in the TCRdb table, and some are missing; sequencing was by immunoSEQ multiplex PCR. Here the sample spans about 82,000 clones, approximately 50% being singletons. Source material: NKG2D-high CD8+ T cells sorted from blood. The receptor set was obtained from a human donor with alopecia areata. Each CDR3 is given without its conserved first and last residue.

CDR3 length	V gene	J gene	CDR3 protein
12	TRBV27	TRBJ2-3	ASTPRSRPDTQY
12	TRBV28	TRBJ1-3	ASSLGGSGNTIY
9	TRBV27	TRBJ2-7	ASSFMNEQY
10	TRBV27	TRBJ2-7	ASSPNSGEQY
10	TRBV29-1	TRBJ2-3	SVASSTDTQY
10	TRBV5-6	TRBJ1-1	ASSSQGSEAF
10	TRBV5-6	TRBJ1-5	ASSLGNQPQH
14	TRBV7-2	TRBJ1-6	ASSREASQEGSPLH
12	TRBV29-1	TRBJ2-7	SVVGQGGTYEQY
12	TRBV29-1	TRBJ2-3	SVEGTDYTDTQY
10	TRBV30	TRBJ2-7	AFGTASYEQY
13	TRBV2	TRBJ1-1	ASSWAKSNTLEAF
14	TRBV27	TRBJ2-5	ASSPLGVRLRETQY
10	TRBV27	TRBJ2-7	ASSSGTGEQY
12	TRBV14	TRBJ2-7	ASSLRQGLREQY
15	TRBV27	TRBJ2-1	ASSLRSSGGPYNEQF
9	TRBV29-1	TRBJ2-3	SVEPVDTQY
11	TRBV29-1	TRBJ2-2	SVGSAYTGELF
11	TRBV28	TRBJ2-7	ASSLWGSYEQY
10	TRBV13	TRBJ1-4	ASSLGTDKLF
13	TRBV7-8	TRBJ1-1	ASSSQRGPNTEAF
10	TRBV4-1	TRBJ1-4	ASSQDGEKLF
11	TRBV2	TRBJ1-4	ASREDIREKLF
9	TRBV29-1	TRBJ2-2	SVFLGGELF
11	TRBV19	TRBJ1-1	ASSPEGGTEAF
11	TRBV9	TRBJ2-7	ASSAAVAGEQY
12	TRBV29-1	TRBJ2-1	SVGTSGSRNEQF
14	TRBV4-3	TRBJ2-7	ASSQAPTGPSYEQY
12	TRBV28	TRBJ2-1	ASCVEISYNEQF
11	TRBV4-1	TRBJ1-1	ASSQTGTTEAF
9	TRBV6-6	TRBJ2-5	ASSYGETQY
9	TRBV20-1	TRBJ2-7	SAPRGDEQY
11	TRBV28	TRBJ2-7	ASTNKGRLEQY
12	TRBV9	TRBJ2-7	ASSVEPMDYEQY
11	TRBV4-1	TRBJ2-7	ASSQPSAEEQY
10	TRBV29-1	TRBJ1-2	STNYGVYGYT